The clone carrying this T cell receptor (beta chain) was observed a single time. Germline lookup yields CDR1 SGHRS and CDR2 YFSETQ. The V end was cut by 7 bases, the J end by 4 bases, with 17 bases between. The CDR3 extends over 15 amino acids. This sample stems from a study of cytomegalovirus exposure and HLA in healthy donors. The PCR employed 60 Vbeta primers together with 13 Jbeta primers. Profiled with immunoSEQ multiplex PCR; TCRdb holds only in-frame clones, not every one. This table holds about 210,000 clones, about 80% found once. The source material was PBMCs. The clonotype was recovered from a male donor in good health and CMV-seronegative. V gene TRBV5-1 combines with J gene TRBJ1-4, with D perhaps matching TRBD1 (5 bases). This chain's CDR3 is CASAGGEGGNEKLFF. Here the CDR3 DNA reads TGCGCCAGCGCCGGGGGTGAGGGTGGTAATGAAAAACTGTTTTTT.